These 19 T cell receptor beta chains were sequenced from one sample in a study of blood T cell repertoires in COVID-19. The protocol was immunoSEQ multiplex PCR, while the TCRdb copy is restricted to in-frame clones and leaves out a portion. Among approximately 190,000 clones listed, roughly four fifths were seen once. Sequenced material: peripheral blood. The source is a woman aged 40 to 55 with acute or convalescent COVID-19.

The rearrangement joins TRBV28 to TRBJ2-2; TRBD1 matches 9 bases. Germline V CDR1 and CDR2: MDHEN, SYDVKM. The CDR3 contains 14 residues. Unmatched junction bases numbered 4, after V lost 5 bases and J lost 6 bases. This CDR3 reads CASSKTGGSGELFF. In nucleotides, the CDR3 is TGTGCCAGCAGTAAGACAGGGGGGTCCGGGGAGCTGTTTTTT.

A remark on this clone: The junction does not match germline at one end; this may be a read error. V usage is TRBV10-3 and J usage is TRBJ1-1; 7 bases fit TRBD1. Germline loops: CDR1 ENHRY, CDR2 SYGVKD. The CDR3 consists of 12 residues. The CDR3 protein is CAITADRPEAFF. CDR3 in DNA: TGTGCCATCACCGCGGACAGGCCTGAGGCTTTCTTT.

This chain uses TRBV28 with TRBJ2-7, with a tentative D call TRBD1 (5 bases). Trimming took off 3 bases at V and 8 bases at J, with 8 bases between the two ends. CDR3 length equals 11 residues. CDR1 and CDR2 (germline): MDHEN, SYDVKM. The CDR3 is CASSFRQKQYF. CDR3 DNA sequence: TGTGCCAGCAGTTTCCGACAGAAGCAGTACTTC.

V is TRBV11-1 and J is TRBJ2-2; possible D gene TRBD1, 5 bases. Trimming stripped 4 bases from V and 3 bases from J, with 12 bases between. There are 15 residues in the CDR3. The germline gives CDR1 SGHAT, CDR2 FQDESV (reference sequence). The CDR3 bases are TGTGCCAGCAGCTCCCAGGGCCGGGACACCGGGGAGCTGTTTTTT. It yields the protein CASSSQGRDTGELFF.

This chain joins TRBV12-3 or TRBV12-4 and TRBJ1-5; D might be TRBD1 (5 bases). This CDR3 comprises 13 residues. V dropped 6 bases and J dropped 6 bases, with 12 bases sitting between them. Here the CDR3 DNA reads TGTGCCAGCAGATCCCGTGGGGCTCAGCCCCAGCATTTT. Translation gives CASRSRGAQPQHF.

The chain has TRBV6-5 and TRBJ2-5, with a weak D call TRBD2 (5 bases). This CDR3 comprises 13 residues. In germline, CDR1 is MNHEY, CDR2 SVGAGI. V lost 6 bases and J lost 0, with 8 bases in between. The CDR3 sequence is CASSGLYQETQYF. In DNA form, the CDR3 reads TGTGCCAGCAGCGGACTTTACCAAGAGACCCAGTACTTC.

The V and J genes are TRBV28 and TRBJ1-2; TRBD1 agrees at 7 bases. V dropped 5 bases and J dropped 4; count of bases not matched to a gene: 10. Germline loops: CDR1 MDHEN, CDR2 SYDVKM. This CDR3 contains 15 residues. CDR3 sequence (DNA): TGTGCCAGCAGTGAAACCCCCGGGACAGCCTATGGCTACACCTTC. The encoded protein is CASSETPGTAYGYTF.

V usage is TRBV5-1 and J usage is TRBJ2-6; TRBD1 is a possible D gene (5 bases). The CDR3 contains 16 residues. Germline CDR1 is SGHRS and CDR2 is YFSETQ. The ends were cut back, 6 bases at V and 1 base at J, with 14 bases in the middle. The CDR3 is CASNSQGPSGANVLTF. The DNA of the CDR3 is TGCGCCAGCAACAGCCAGGGCCCATCTGGGGCCAACGTCCTGACTTTC.

The chain recombines TRBV6-5 with TRBJ2-5; 7 nucleotides agree with TRBD1. The CDR3 totals 13 residues. Per the germline V gene, CDR1 is MNHEY and CDR2 is SVGAGI. Trimming at V came to 5 bases and at J to 3 bases, leaving 3 bases not matched to a gene. CDR3 protein: CASSPDREETQYF. CDR3 coding DNA: TGTGCCAGCAGTCCCGACAGGGAAGAGACCCAGTACTTC.

The chain couples TRBV6-5 to TRBJ2-7, with TRBD1 matching over 9 bases. The CDR3 is 15 amino acids. From germline, CDR1 is MNHEY and CDR2 SVGAGI. J lost 4 bases, V lost 7 bases, and 11 bases had no gene match. The CDR3 bases are TGTGCCAGCAACCCAGGGACAGGGACTCAGTACGAGCAGTACTTC. This encodes CASNPGTGTQYEQYF.

The chain is built from TRBV28 and TRBJ2-3; D uncertain. V was clipped by 6 bases and J by 4 bases, with 8 bases between them. CDR1 is MDHEN and CDR2 is SYDVKM in the germline V gene. CDR3 length: 12 residues. CDR3 loop: CASSPQADTQYF. The CDR3 DNA is TGTGCCAGCAGCCCCCAGGCAGATACGCAGTATTTT. Based on the CDR3 plus reference TRBV28 and TRBJ2-3, the full variable domain is DVKVTQSSRYLVKRTGEKVFLECVQDMDHENMFWYRQDPGLGLRLIYFSYDVKMKEKGDIPEGYSVSREKKERFSLILESASTNQTSMYLCASSPQADTQYFGPGTRLTVL.

The rearrangement links TRBV10-1 to TRBJ2-5, with 11 bases aligning to TRBD1. The CDR3 sequence is 16 residues long. J gave up 2 bases and V 5 bases, and 7 bases lay outside the gene matches. Germline-derived CDR1 and CDR2 are WNHNN and SYGVQD (reference sequence). CDR3 bases: TGCGCCAGCAGTTCCGGGACAGGGGGAGAGCAAGAGACCCAGTACTTC. This codes for CASSSGTGGEQETQYF.

V is TRBV6-2 or TRBV6-3 and J is TRBJ2-4; no reliable D call. The V end was cut by 1 base, the J end by 7 bases, with 20 bases between. CDR1 is MNHEY, CDR2 SVGEGT, per germline. The CDR3 length is 17 residues. CDR3 DNA sequence: TGTGCCAGCAGTTACTGGTCAGGCCCAGGTCTTCGCAACATTCAGTACTTC. It translates to CASSYWSGPGLRNIQYF.

The rearrangement joins TRBV10-3 to TRBJ2-2, with 7 nucleotides matching TRBD1. In germline, CDR1 is ENHRY, CDR2 SYGVKD. V gave up 10 bases and J gave up 3 bases; unmatched junction bases: 11. This CDR3 comprises 15 residues. The CDR3 protein is CATELGTAHTGELFF. The CDR3 DNA sequence: TGTGCCACCGAACTCGGGACAGCCCACACCGGGGAGCTGTTTTTT.

This chain links TRBV6-5 with TRBJ1-2; D uncertain. CDR1 is MNHEY and CDR2 is SVGAGI in the germline V gene. Trimming pared 6 bases from V and 4 bases from J, leaving 12 bases between. This CDR3 has 13 amino acids. CDR3 sequence reads: CASSPSLLYGYTF. The CDR3, as DNA: TGTGCCAGCAGCCCCTCCCTCCTCTATGGCTACACCTTC.

This sequence joins TRBV5-1 and TRBJ1-1, with 9 bases lining up with TRBD1. Germline lookup yields CDR1 SGHRS and CDR2 YFSETQ. The CDR3 spans 16 residues. The V segment lost 4 bases and the J segment 2 bases; nucleotides outside the gene matches: 9. The CDR3 loop is CASSPGTGLSNTEAFF. The CDR3 DNA follows: TGCGCCAGCAGCCCGGGGACAGGGCTATCAAACACTGAAGCTTTCTTT. The variable domain in full, with the rest retrieved from reference TRBV5-1 and TRBJ1-1, is KAGVTQTPRYLIKTRGQQVTLSCSPISGHRSVSWYQQTPGQGLQFLFEYFSETQRNKGNFPGRFSGRQFSNSRSEMNVSTLELGDSALYLCASSPGTGLSNTEAFFGQGTRLTVV.

This chain uses TRBV3-1 (or the pseudogene TRBV3-2) with TRBJ1-3; no firm D call. CDR1 and CDR2 (germline): LGHDT, YNNKEL (reference sequence). V gave up 4 bases and J gave up 0 bases, with 7 bases separating them. The CDR3 has 14 residues. CDR3 nucleotide sequence: TGTGCCAGCAGCCCGGTTTCCTCTGGAAACACCATATATTTT. Translation gives CASSPVSSGNTIYF.

DNA of the CDR3: TGTGCCAGCAGCTTGGCCGGGTCCTACAATGAGCAGTTCTTC. Translation: CASSLAGSYNEQFF. V is TRBV5-4 and J is TRBJ2-1, with unresolved D. Germline lookup yields CDR1 SGHNT and CDR2 YYREEE (reference sequence). V dropped 0 bases and J dropped 1 base, with 5 bases sitting between them. CDR3 length: 14 amino acids.

CDR3 coding DNA: TGTGCCAGCAGCTTAGCTTCCGGGTTGGGCGGGACTGAAGCTTTCTTT. This sequence encodes CASSLASGLGGTEAFF. The V gene is TRBV7-9, the J gene TRBJ1-1; no firm D call. Looked up from germline, CDR1 is SEHNR and CDR2 is FQNEAQ (reference sequence). The CDR3 spans 16 residues. Trimming shortened V by 0 bases and J by 5 bases, and 16 bases separated the two germline ends.